Described below is a single TCR beta chain sequence and its context. This sample is drawn from a study of blood T cell repertoires in COVID-19. Study-level background: Spain, Italy and the United States supplied samples that represented acute and convalescent COVID-19. PBMCs, B-cell-depleted T cells, or T cells provided the cDNA or gDNA that made up the material.

Original handling: It was from reference gene primer amplification that nucleated cell counts were estimated. Assay: immunoSEQ multiplex PCR; the TCRdb copy retains only in-frame clones and omits some. V and J calls and clone size are copied from that table; D and trimming were computed from the DNA. The sample lists 100,000 to 150,000 clones, roughly 90% occurring once. With V trimmed by 5 bases and J by 1 base, 1 base remained unmatched. Per germline, CDR1 SQVTM and CDR2 ANQGSEA. This CDR3 comprises 13 residues. This receptor was taken from a woman of 80 years or more with acute or convalescent COVID-19. The V gene is TRBV29-1, the J gene TRBJ2-1, with 8 bases fitting TRBD1. What was sequenced was peripheral blood. CDR3 region: CSVRQGSYNEQFF. The DNA for the CDR3 is TGCAGCGTTAGACAGGGGTCCTACAATGAGCAGTTCTTC.